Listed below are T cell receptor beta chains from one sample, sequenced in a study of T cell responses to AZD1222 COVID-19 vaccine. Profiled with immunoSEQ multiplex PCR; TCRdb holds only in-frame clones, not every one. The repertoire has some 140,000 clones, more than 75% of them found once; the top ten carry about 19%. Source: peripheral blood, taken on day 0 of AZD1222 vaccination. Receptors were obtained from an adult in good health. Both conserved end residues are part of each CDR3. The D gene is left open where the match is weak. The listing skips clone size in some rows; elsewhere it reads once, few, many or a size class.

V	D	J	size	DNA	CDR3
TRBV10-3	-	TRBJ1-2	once	TGTGCCATCACGTCCTGGGGGCCGGGGGGCTACACCTTC	CAITSWGPGGYTF
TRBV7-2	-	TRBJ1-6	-	TGTGCCAGCAGCTTAGGGGGTCTGGGCAATTCACCCCTCCACTTT	CASSLGGLGNSPLHF
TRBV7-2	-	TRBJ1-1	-	TGTGCCAGCAGCTTAGTGCGGGGTAACACTGAAGCTTTCTTT	CASSLVRGNTEAFF
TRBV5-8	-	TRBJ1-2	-	TGTGCCAGCAGCCCACCTGCGTCGACGAGTGGCTACACCTTC	CASSPPASTSGYTF
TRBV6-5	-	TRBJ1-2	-	TGTGCCAGCAGTTTCTTAGACAGGTCTAACTATGGCTACACCTTC	CASSFLDRSNYGYTF
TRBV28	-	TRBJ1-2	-	TGTGCCAGCAGCCTAGGGGAATCTAACTATGGCTACACCTTC	CASSLGESNYGYTF
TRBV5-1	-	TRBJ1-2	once	TGCGCCAGCAGCTTGGAAAGGGCGGCGGGTGGCTACACCTTC	CASSLERAAGGYTF
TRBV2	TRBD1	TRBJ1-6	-	TGTGCCAGCGCACGACAGGGCGATAATTCACCCCTCCACTTT	CASARQGDNSPLHF
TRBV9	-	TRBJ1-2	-	TGTGCCAGCAGCGGACATCAGGGGTTGGTCTTGGGCTACACCTTC	CASSGHQGLVLGYTF
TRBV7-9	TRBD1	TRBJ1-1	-	TGTGCCAGCAGCCTCCCGGGACAGGGGGGTTACACTGAAGCTTTCTTT	CASSLPGQGGYTEAFF
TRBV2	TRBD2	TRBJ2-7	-	TGTGCCAGCGAAATGGAGCGGGGCCAGGGGCAGTACTTC	CASEMERGQGQYF
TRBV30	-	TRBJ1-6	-	TGTGCCTGGAGTGTGCAGAGCTCCTATAATTCACCCCTCCACTTT	CAWSVQSSYNSPLHF
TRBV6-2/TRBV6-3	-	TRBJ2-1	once	TGTGCCAGCAGTTGGAGACGGGCCTCCTACAATGAGCAGTTCTTC	CASSWRRASYNEQFF
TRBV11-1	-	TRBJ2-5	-	TGTGCCAGCAGCTTGGAGGGCATGGAGACCCAGTACTTC	CASSLEGMETQYF
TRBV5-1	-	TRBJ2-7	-	TGCGCCAGCAGCTTGGTGAGAAACAACTACGAGCAGTACTTC	CASSLVRNNYEQYF
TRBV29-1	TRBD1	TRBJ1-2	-	TGCAGCGTTGAAGTTGGGGACAGGGGCGGCGGCTACACCTTC	CSVEVGDRGGGYTF